This T cell receptor (beta chain) was sequenced in a study of human T cells and chemical hapten exposure. In the study overall: Weekly diphenylcyclopropenone doses were given to patients' scalps across the approximately 25-week study. Upper back patch tests used 0.01% DPC, scored after 6 days.

The CDR3 runs to 16 residues. The V and J ends lost 5 bases and 3 bases, in that order; junction bases with no gene match: 6. TCRdb called the RACE reads again in MiXCR, with one record for every CDR3 protein. The sample holds around 300,000 distinct CDR3 sequences, around 5.5% seen once. Regarding time point: pre-sensitization, week 0. Described treatment: therapeutic diphenylcyclopropenone sensitization with weekly scalp DPC. Ten or more counts support this clonotype. This clonotype originated in a woman aged 18 to 35 with alopecia areata. Some clones in this sample may be carry-over from other donors' samples. The material was whole blood, obtained in connection with sensitization to the hapten diphenylcyclopropenone (DPC). The J gene is TRBJ2-1, the V gene TRBV12-3 or TRBV12-4; 11 nucleotides line up with TRBD1. This chain's CDR3 is CASSPRTGGDYNEQFF. The CDR3 nucleotides read TGTGCCAGCAGTCCTAGGACAGGGGGCGACTACAATGAGCAGTTCTTC.